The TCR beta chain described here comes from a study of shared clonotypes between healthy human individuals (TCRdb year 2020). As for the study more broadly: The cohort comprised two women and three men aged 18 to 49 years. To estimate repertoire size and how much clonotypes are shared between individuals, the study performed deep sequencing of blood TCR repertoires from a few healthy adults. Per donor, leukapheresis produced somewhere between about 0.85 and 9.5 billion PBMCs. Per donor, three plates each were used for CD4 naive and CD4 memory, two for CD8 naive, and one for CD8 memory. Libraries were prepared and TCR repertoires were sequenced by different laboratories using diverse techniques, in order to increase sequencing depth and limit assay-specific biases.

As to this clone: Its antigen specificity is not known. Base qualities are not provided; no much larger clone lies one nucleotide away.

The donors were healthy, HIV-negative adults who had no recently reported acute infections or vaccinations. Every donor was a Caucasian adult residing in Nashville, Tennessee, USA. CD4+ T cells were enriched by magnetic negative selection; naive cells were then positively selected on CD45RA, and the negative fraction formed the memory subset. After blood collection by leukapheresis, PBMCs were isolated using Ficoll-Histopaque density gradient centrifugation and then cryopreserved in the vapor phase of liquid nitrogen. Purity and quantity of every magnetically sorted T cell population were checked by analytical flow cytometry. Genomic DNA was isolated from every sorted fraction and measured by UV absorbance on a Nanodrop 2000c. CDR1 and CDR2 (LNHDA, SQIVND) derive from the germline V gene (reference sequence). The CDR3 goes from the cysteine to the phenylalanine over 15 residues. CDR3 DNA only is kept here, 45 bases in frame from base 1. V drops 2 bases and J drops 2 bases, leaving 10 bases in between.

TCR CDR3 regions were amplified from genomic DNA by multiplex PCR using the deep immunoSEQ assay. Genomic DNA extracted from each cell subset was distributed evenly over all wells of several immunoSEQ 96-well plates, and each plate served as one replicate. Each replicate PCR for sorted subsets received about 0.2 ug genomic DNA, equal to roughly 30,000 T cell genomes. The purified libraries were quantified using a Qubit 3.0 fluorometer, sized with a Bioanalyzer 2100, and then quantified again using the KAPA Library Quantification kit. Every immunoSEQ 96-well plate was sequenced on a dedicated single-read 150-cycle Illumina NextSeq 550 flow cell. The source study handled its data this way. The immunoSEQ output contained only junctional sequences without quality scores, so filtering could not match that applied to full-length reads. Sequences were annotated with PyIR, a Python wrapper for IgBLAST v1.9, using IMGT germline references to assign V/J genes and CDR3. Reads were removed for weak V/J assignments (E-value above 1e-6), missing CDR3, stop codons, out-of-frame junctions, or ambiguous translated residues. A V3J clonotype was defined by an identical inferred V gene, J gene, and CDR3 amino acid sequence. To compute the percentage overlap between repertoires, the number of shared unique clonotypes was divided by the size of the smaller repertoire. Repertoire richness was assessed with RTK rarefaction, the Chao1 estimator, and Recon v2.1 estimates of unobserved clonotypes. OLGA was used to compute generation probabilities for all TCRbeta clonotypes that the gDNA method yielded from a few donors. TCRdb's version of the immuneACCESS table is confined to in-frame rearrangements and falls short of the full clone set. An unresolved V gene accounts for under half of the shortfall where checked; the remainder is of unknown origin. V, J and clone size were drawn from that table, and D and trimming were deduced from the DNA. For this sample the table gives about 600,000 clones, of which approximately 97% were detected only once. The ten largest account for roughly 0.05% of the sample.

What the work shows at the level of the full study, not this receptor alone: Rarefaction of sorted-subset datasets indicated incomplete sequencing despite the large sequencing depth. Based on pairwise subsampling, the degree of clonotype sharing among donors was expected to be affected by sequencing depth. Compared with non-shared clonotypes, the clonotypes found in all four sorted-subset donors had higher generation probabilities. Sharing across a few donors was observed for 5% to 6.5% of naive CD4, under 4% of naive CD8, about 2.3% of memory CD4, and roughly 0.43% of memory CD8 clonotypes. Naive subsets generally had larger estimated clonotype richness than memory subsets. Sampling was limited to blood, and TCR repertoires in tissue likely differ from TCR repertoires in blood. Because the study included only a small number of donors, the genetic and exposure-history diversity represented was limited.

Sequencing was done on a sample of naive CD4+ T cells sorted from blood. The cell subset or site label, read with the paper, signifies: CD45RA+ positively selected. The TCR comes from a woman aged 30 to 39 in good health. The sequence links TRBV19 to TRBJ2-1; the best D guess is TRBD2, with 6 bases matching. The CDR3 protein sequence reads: CASSISGFAYNEQFF. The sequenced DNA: TGTGCCAGTAGTATAAGCGGGTTCGCCTACAATGAGCAGTTCTTC.